This TCR beta chain was documented in a study of vaccination effects on CD4 cells after COVID-19. Study conclusions and caveats: Whether induced by infection or by vaccine, clones showed marked clonal contraction late after vaccination.

The table came from immunoSEQ multiplex PCR; TCRdb's copy has only in-frame clones and leaves some out. The sample has 30,000 or so clones, 55% to 85% seen once; the top ten hold 7% to 9.5%. As regards this clone: Antigen: not known.

Sequencing followed a ViraFEST assay step that expanded antigen-specific CD4+ T cells with viral peptide pools. With about 9 days of culture completed, CD4+ T cells were isolated. Either the BNT162b2 or mRNA-1273 vaccine was given to participants in two doses. Testing of the vaccine recipients showed negative nucleocapsid antibodies and no prior SARS-CoV-2 infection. Per germline, CDR1 MNHEY and CDR2 SVGAGI. Between the trimmed V and J ends, which lost 6 bases and 0 bases, there was a span of 12 bases. The CDR3 has 15 residues. Sequenced here: CD4+ T cells from PBMCs cultured with HCoV-NL63 spike peptides, sampled after COVID-19 vaccination. The V gene is TRBV6-5, the J gene TRBJ2-4; possibly TRBD1 for D (6 bases). The TCR originated in a human donor who received a COVID-19 vaccine. The CDR3 sequence is CASRRDTVAKNIQYF. DNA of the CDR3: TGTGCCAGCAGAAGGGACACCGTAGCCAAAAACATTCAGTACTTC.